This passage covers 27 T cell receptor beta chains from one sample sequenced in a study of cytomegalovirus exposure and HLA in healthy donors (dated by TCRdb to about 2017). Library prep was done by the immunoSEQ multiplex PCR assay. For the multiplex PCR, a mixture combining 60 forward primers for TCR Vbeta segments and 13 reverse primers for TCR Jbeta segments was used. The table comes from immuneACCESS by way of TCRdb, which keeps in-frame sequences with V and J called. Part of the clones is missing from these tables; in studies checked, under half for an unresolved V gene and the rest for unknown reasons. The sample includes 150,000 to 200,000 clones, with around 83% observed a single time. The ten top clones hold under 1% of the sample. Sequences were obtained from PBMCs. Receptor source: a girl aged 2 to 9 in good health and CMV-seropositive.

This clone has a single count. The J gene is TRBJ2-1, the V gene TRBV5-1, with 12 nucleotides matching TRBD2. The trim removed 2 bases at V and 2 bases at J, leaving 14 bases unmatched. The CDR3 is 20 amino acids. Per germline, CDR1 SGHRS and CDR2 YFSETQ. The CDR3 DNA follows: TGCGCCAGCAGCTTACCTATACCTGGACTAGCGGGACACACCTACAATGAGCAGTTCTTC. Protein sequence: CASSLPIPGLAGHTYNEQFF.

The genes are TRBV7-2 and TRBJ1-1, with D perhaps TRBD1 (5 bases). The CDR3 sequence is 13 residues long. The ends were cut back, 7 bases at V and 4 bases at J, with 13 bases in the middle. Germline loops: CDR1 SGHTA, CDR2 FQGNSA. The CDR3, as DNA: TGTGCCAGCATGAACTGGGGGGTCACTGAAGCTTTCTTT. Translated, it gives CASMNWGVTEAFF. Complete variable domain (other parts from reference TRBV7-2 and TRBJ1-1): GAGVSQSPSNKVTEKGKDVELRCDPISGHTALYWYRQSLGQGLEFLIYFQGNSAPDKSGLPSDRFSAERTGGSVSTLTIQRTQQEDSAVYLCASMNWGVTEAFFGQGTRLTVV.

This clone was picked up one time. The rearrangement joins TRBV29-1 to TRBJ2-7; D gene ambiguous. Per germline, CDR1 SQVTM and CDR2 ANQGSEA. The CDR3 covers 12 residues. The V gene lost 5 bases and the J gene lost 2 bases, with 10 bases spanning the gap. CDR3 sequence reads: CSVLRSPYEQYF. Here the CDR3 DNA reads TGCAGCGTTCTCCGGAGCCCCTACGAGCAGTACTTC.

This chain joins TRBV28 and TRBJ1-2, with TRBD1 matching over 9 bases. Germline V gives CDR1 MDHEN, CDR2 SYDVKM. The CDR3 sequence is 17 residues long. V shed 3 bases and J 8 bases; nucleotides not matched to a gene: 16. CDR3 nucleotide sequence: TGTGCCAGCAGTTTGCTATACTCCCGGGACAGGGAAGGGGGCTACACCTTC. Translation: CASSLLYSRDREGGYTF.

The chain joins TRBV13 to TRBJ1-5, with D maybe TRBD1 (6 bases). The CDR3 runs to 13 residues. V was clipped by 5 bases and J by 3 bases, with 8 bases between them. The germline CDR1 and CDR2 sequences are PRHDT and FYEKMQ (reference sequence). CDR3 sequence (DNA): TGTGCCAGCAGCCAGGGGTACAATCAGCCCCAGCATTTT. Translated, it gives CASSQGYNQPQHF.

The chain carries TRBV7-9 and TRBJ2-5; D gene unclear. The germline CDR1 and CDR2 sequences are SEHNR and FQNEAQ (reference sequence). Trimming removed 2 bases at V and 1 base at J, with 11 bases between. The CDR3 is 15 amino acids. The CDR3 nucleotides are TGTGCCAGCAGCTTATCGGTGGGCAGCCAAGAGACCCAGTACTTC. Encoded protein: CASSLSVGSQETQYF.

The CDR3 region has the DNA TGCGCCAGCAGCCAACCCCTGGCTAGCCATGGGAAGGACCCAAAGCAGTTCTTC. This translates into CASSQPLASHGKDPKQFF. The V gene is TRBV5-1, the J gene TRBJ2-1; D perhaps matches TRBD2 (5 bases). Germline loops: CDR1 SGHRS, CDR2 YFSETQ. Trimming took off 4 bases at V and 11 bases at J, with 31 bases between the two ends. The length of the CDR3 is 18 residues.

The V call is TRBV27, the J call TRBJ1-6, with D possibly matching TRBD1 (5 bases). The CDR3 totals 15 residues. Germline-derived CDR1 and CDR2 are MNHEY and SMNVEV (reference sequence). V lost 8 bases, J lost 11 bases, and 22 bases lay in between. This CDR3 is CASGPVGGDRTPLHF. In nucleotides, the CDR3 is TGTGCCAGCGGCCCAGTGGGGGGAGATCGGACACCCCTCCACTTT.

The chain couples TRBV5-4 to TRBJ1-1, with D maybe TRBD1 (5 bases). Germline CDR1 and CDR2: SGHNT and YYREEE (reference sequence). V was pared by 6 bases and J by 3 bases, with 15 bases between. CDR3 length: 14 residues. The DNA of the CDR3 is TGTGCCAGCAACCTGGGTCCCAGGGACACTGAAGCTTTCTTT. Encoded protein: CASNLGPRDTEAFF.

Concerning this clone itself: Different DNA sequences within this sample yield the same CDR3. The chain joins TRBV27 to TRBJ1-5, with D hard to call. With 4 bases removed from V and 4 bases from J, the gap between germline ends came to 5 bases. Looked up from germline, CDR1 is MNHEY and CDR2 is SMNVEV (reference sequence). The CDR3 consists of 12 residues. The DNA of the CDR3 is TGTGCCAGCAGTTCGGGAAATCAGCCCCAGCATTTT. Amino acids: CASSSGNQPQHF.

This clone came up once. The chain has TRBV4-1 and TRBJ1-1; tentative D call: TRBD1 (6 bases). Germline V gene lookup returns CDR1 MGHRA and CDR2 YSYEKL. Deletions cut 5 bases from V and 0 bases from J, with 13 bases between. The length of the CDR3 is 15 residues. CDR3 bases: TGCGCCAGCAGCAGGGGGGGCTCCTTGAACACTGAAGCTTTCTTT. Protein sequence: CASSRGGSLNTEAFF.

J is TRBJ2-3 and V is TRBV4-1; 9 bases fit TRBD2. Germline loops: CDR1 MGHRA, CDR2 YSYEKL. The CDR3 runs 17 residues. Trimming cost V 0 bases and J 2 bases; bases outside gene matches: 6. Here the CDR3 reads CASSQDSLAGPTDTQYF. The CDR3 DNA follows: TGCGCCAGCAGCCAAGATTCGCTAGCGGGGCCCACAGATACGCAGTATTTT.

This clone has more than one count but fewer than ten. The CDR3 sequence is CASSLVWRVGTGELFF. The CDR3 DNA is TGTGCCAGCAGCTTAGTTTGGCGGGTGGGCACCGGGGAGCTGTTTTTT. This sequence joins TRBV7-8 and TRBJ2-2; TRBD2 might be the D (5 bases). The CDR3 spans 16 residues. V was pared by 1 base and J by 4 bases, with 13 bases between. Germline CDR1 SGHVS, CDR2 FQNEAQ.

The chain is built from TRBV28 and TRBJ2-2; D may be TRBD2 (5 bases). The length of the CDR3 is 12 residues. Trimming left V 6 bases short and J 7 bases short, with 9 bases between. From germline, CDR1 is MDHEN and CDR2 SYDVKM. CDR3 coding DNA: TGTGCCAGCAGCCTAACTAGCGGGGAGCTGTTTTTT. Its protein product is CASSLTSGELFF.

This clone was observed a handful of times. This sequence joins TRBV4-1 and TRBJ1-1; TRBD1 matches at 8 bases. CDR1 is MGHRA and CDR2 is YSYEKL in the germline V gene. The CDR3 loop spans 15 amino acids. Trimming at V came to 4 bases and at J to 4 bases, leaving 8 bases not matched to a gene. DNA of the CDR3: TGCGCCAGCAGCCCCGGACAGGGTCCTGGCACTGAAGCTTTCTTT. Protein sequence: CASSPGQGPGTEAFF.

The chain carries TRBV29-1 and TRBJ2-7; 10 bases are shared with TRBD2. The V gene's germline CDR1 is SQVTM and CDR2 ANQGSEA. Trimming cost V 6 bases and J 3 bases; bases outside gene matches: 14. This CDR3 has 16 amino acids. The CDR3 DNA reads TGCAGCGTGTCTGCGATAACTAGCGGGACCTTCTACGAGCAGTACTTC. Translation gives CSVSAITSGTFYEQYF.

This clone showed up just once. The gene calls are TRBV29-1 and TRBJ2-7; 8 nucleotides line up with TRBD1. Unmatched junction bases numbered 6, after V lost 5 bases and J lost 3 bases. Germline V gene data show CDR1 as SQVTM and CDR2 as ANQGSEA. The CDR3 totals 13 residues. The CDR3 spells CSVRQGAYYEQYF. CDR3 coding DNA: TGCAGCGTTCGGCAGGGGGCCTACTACGAGCAGTACTTC.

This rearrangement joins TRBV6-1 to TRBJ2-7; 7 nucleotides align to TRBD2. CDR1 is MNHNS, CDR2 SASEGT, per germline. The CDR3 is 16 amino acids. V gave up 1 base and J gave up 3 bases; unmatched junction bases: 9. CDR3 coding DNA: TGTGCCAGCAGTGAAGTCGGTGGCGGGAGTCTCTACGAGCAGTACTTC. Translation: CASSEVGGGSLYEQYF.

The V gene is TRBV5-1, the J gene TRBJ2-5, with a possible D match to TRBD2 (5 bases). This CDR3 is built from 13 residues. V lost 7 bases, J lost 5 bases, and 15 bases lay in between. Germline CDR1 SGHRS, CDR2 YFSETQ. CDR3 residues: CASRSEARETQYF. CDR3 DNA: TGCGCCAGCCGATCGGAGGCTAGGGAGACCCAGTACTTC.

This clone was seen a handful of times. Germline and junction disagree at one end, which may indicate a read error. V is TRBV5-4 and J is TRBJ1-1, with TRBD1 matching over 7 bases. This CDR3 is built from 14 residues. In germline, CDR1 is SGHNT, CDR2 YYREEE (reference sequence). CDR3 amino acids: CASTLDRLNTEAFF. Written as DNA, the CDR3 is TGTGCCAGCACCTTGGACAGGCTGAACACTGAAGCTTTCTTT.

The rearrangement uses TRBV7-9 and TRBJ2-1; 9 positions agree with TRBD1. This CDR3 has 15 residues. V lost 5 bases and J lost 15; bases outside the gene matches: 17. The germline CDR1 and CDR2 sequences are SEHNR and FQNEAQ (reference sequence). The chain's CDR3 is CASSGTGGADRTWFF. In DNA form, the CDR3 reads TGTGCCAGCAGCGGAACAGGGGGCGCAGACCGAACGTGGTTCTTC.

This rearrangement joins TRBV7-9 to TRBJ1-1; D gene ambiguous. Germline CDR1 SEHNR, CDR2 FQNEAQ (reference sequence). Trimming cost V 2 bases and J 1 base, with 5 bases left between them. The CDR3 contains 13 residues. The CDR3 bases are TGTGCCAGCAGCTTAACAACGAACACTGAAGCTTTCTTT. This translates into CASSLTTNTEAFF.

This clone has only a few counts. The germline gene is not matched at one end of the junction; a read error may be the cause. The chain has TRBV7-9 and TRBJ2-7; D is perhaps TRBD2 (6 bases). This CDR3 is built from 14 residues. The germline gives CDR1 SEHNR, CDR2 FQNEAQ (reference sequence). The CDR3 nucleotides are TGTTCCAGCAGCTTGGGACTTCCAGTCTACGAGCAGTACTTC. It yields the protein CSSSLGLPVYEQYF.

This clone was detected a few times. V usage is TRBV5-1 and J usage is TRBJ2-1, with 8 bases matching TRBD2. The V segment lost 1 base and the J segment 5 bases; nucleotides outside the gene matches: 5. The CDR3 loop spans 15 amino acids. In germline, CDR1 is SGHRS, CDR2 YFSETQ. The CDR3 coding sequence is TGCGCCAGCAGCTTGCCCTCGCGGGGGGACAATGAGCAGTTCTTC. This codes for CASSLPSRGDNEQFF.

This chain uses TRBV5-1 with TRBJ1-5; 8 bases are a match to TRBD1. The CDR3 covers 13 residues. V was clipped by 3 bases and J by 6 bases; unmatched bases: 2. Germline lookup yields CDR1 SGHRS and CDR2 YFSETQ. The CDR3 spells CASSSTGGQPQHF. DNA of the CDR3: TGCGCCAGCAGCTCCACAGGGGGTCAGCCCCAGCATTTT.

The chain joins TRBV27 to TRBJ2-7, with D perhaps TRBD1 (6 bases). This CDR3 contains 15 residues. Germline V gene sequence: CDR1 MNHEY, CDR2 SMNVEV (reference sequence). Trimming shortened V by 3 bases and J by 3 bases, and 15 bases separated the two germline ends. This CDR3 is CASSLGAHLIYEQYF. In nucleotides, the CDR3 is TGTGCCAGCAGTTTGGGGGCTCACCTTATCTACGAGCAGTACTTC.

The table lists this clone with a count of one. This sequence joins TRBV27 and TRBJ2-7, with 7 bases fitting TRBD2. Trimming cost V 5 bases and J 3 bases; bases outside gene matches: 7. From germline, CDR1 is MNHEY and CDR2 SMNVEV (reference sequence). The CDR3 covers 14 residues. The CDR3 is CASSIKRGVYEQYF. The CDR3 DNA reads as TGTGCCAGCAGTATAAAACGGGGGGTCTACGAGCAGTACTTC.